This T cell receptor beta chain emerged from a study of Ad26.COV2.S vaccination and SARS-CoV-2 variants. Treatment noted: roughly 20 received Ad26.COV2.S at low or high dose, single or two shots; about 5 received placebo; per-sample allocation not given. Sampling was performed 63 days after the first vaccine or placebo injection. The V gene lost 2 bases and the J gene lost 9 bases, with 5 bases spanning the gap. The CDR3 has 12 amino acids. Germline V gives CDR1 LNHNV, CDR2 YYDKDF (reference sequence). The data were produced by immunoSEQ multiplex PCR, yet TCRdb's version contains in-frame clones alone and is incomplete. The sample contains approximately 460,000 clones, 89% of which appear only once.

The source of this sequence is a person aged 18 to 59 who received the Ad26.COV2.S COVID-19 vaccine or a placebo. The V and J genes are TRBV15 and TRBJ1-6; D possibly corresponds to TRBD1 (5 bases). The specimen was peripheral blood, collected in a trial of Ad26.COV2.S vaccine versus placebo. CDR3 bases: TGTGCCACCAGCAGACAGGGTTCACCCCTCCACTTT. It is translated as CATSRQGSPLHF. Variable domain in full (rest from reference TRBV15 and TRBJ1-6): DAMVIQNPRYQVTQFGKPVTLSCSQTLNHNVMYWYQQKSSQAPKLLFHYYDKDFNNEADTPDNFQSRRPNTSFCFLDIRSPGLGDTAMYLCATSRQGSPLHFGNGTRLTVT.